This TCR beta chain was identified in a study of blood T cells in healthy people across ages. The donors, healthy Caucasians from Russia, were aged about 6 to 100. Peripheral blood samples of roughly 9.8 milliliters were drawn from each donor. Total RNA extraction produced at least 5.5 micrograms (per sample) for the study. A sample-barcoded 5' primer and a J-beta primer mix were used in a second PCR of about 7 to 12 cycles. The authors tagged each cDNA molecule using a template-switch adaptor with 12 random nucleotides. TCRdb reanalysed the 5' RACE reads using MiXCR and keeps one entry per CDR3 protein. The sample holds about 570,000 distinct CDR3 sequences, 25% to 30% seen once. CDR1 SNHLY and CDR2 FYNNEI come from the germline V gene. CDR3 length: 15 amino acids. The ends were cut back, 6 bases at V and 0 bases at J, with 11 bases in the middle.

The sequence was collected from a woman in her 70s in good health. Sequencing was carried out using blood. This chain uses TRBV2 with TRBJ1-4, with TRBD1 as a possible D gene (5 bases). The CDR3 sequence: CASRIGTATNEKLFF. CDR3 in DNA: TGTGCCAGCAGGATTGGGACGGCAACTAATGAAAAACTGTTTTTT.